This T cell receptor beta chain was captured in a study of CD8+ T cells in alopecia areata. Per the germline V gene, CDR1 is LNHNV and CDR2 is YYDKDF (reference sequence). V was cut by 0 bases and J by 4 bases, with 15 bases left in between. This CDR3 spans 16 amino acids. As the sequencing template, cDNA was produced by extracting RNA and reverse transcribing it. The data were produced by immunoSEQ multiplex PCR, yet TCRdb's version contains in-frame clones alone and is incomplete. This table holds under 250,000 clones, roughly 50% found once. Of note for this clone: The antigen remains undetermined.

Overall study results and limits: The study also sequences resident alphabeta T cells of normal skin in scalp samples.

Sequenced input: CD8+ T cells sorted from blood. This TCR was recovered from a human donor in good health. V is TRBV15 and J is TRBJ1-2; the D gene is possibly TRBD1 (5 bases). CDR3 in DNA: TGTGCCACCAGCAGAGATTGGGGAGGGGACGGCTATGGCTACACCTTC. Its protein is CATSRDWGGDGYGYTF.